This TCR beta chain appears in the sequencing data of a study of CD8+ T cells in alopecia areata. Broader study findings: Compared with normal scalp, lesional scalp had higher clonality and more expanded CD8+ clones. Between patients, shared TCR sequences were less clear than in mice. This was possibly due in part to HLA diversity in the patient population.

Obtained from alopecia areata patients were lesional scalp punch biopsies along with peripheral blood. Concerning this clone itself: Its antigen is unidentified.

The CDR3 totals 16 residues. Per germline, CDR1 MNHEY and CDR2 SMNVEV (reference sequence). V was clipped by 0 bases and J by 6 bases, with 16 bases between them. Following extraction, RNA underwent reverse transcription to cDNA, which served as the sequencing template. This table comes from immunoSEQ multiplex PCR, and its TCRdb copy is limited to in-frame clones, with some not included. The repertoire holds 34,000 or so clones, with approximately 58% as singletons. V and J are TRBV27 and TRBJ2-3; weak D call: TRBD2 (6 bases). The sample comprised NKG2D-high CD8+ T cells sorted from blood. The TCR was taken from a human donor with alopecia areata. CDR3 sequence (DNA): TGTGCCAGCAGTTTATCAAGGCGGGGATGGTTGGATACGCAGTATTTT. This gives the protein CASSLSRRGWLDTQYF.